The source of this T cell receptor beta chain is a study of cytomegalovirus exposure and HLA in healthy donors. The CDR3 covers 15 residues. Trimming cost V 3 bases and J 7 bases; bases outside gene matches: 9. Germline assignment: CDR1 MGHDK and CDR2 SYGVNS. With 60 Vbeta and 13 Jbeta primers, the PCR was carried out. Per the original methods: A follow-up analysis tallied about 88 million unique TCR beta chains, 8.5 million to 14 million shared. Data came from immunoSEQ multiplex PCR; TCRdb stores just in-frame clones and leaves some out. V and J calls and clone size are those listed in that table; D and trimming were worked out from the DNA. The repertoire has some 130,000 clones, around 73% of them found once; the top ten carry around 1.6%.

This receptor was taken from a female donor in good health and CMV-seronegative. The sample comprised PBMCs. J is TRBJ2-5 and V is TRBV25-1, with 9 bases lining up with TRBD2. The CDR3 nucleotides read TGTGCCAGCAGTGACGCGGGAGGGGTCGATGGGACCCAGTACTTC. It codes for CASSDAGGVDGTQYF. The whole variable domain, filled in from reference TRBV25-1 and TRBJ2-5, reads EADIYQTPRYLVIGTGKKITLECSQTMGHDKMYWYQQDPGMELHLIHYSYGVNSTEKGDLSSESTVSRIRTEHFPLTLESARPSHTSQYLCASSDAGGVDGTQYFGPGTRLLVL.